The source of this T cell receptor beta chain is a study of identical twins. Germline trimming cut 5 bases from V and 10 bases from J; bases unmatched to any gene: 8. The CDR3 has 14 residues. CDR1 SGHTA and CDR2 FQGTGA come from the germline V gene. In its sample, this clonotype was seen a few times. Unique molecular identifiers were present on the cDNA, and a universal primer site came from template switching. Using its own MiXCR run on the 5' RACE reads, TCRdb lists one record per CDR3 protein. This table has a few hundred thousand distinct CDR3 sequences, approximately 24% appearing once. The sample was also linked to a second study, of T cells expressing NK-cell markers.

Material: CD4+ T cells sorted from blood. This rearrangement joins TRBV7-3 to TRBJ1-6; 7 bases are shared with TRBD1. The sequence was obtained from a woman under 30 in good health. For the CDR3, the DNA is TGTGCCAGCAGCCCCGGACAGGTTTTCTCACCCCTCCACTTT. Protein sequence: CASSPGQVFSPLHF.